The rows below give T cell receptor beta chains drawn from one sample of a study of liver allograft versus peripheral blood T cells. TCRdb fed the reads into MiXCR, producing one record per CDR3 protein. Of more than 9,000 distinct CDR3 sequences listed, approximately 19% are singletons. The receptors stem from a human patient who had a liver transplant. The graft donor may have contributed some T cells. The CDR3 runs from the conserved cysteine through the conserved F or W. D genes are given only for firm matches. Only part of the rows carry a size: once, few, many, or a class if the clone is expanded.

d_gene: -; abundance: many; v_gene: TRBV6-2/TRBV6-3; j_gene: TRBJ2-2; CDR3nt: TGTGCCAGCAGGGAGACGTACGCCGGGGAGCTGTTTTTT; CDR3aa: CASRETYAGELFF
d_gene: -; abundance: medium-sized; v_gene: TRBV6-5; j_gene: TRBJ2-1; CDR3nt: TGTGCCAGCAGTTACACAAGGGGGGAGCAGTTCTTC; CDR3aa: CASSYTRGEQFF
d_gene: TRBD2; abundance: medium-sized; v_gene: TRBV6-5; j_gene: TRBJ2-1; CDR3nt: TGTGCCAGCAGCCTCGGTGCGGGGGGGAACAATGAGCAGTTCTTC; CDR3aa: CASSLGAGGNNEQFF
d_gene: -; abundance: few; v_gene: TRBV28; j_gene: TRBJ1-4; CDR3nt: TGTGCCAGCAGTCCCCCGAGGGGGGAGGTAAGAGAAAAACTGTTTTTT; CDR3aa: CASSPPRGEVREKLFF
d_gene: -; abundance: -; v_gene: TRBV19; j_gene: TRBJ1-6; CDR3nt: TGTGCCAGTAGTATAGCCCAGCCGGGTTCCAACTATAATTCACCCCTCCACTTT; CDR3aa: CASSIAQPGSNYNSPLHF
d_gene: TRBD2; abundance: few; v_gene: TRBV5-6; j_gene: TRBJ2-7; CDR3nt: TGTGCCAGCAGCCGCGTCCTAGCGGGGAACTACGAGCAGTACTTC; CDR3aa: CASSRVLAGNYEQYF
d_gene: TRBD1; abundance: medium-sized; v_gene: TRBV24-1; j_gene: TRBJ1-4; CDR3nt: TGTGCCACCAGTGATGCGACAGGGTCACGGGCGGAAAAACTGTTTTTT; CDR3aa: CATSDATGSRAEKLFF
d_gene: TRBD2; abundance: few; v_gene: TRBV20-1; j_gene: TRBJ2-3; CDR3nt: TGCAGTGCTTGGACTAGCGGGAGCACAGATACGCAGTATTTT; CDR3aa: CSAWTSGSTDTQYF
d_gene: -; abundance: few; v_gene: TRBV27; j_gene: TRBJ1-4; CDR3nt: TGTGCCAGTATGACCGCCGGCGAGGAAAAACTGTTTTTT; CDR3aa: CASMTAGEEKLFF
d_gene: -; abundance: -; v_gene: TRBV20-1; j_gene: TRBJ1-2; CDR3nt: TGCAGTGCTCGAAAGACCCATGGCTACACCTTC; CDR3aa: CSARKTHGYTF
d_gene: TRBD1; abundance: few; v_gene: TRBV27; j_gene: TRBJ2-6; CDR3nt: TGTGCCAGCAGGGGACGGGACAGACAAAGTCTAAAGCCCTCTGGGGCCAACGTCCTGACTTTC; CDR3aa: CASRGRDRQSLKPSGANVLTF
d_gene: TRBD1; abundance: medium-sized; v_gene: TRBV27; j_gene: TRBJ1-6; CDR3nt: TGTGCCAGCATTTACCGTCGACAGGGGACAAGCTCCTATAATTCACCCCTCCACTTT; CDR3aa: CASIYRRQGTSSYNSPLHF
d_gene: TRBD2; abundance: many; v_gene: TRBV24-1; j_gene: TRBJ2-7; CDR3nt: TGTGCCACCAGTGATCCCGGGACTAGCGGGAGAGTGCAGTACTTC; CDR3aa: CATSDPGTSGRVQYF
d_gene: -; abundance: medium-sized; v_gene: TRBV6-1; j_gene: TRBJ2-7; CDR3nt: TGTGCCAGCAGTGAAAGTTGGGACTACGAGCAGTACTTC; CDR3aa: CASSESWDYEQYF
d_gene: -; abundance: many; v_gene: TRBV19; j_gene: TRBJ1-4; CDR3nt: TGTGCCAGTAGTACGGACCACCAGGAGGCTAATGAAAAACTGTTTTTT; CDR3aa: CASSTDHQEANEKLFF
d_gene: TRBD1; abundance: medium-sized; v_gene: TRBV19; j_gene: TRBJ1-1; CDR3nt: TGTGCCAGTAGAGGGGACAGGGGGGACACTGAAGCTTTCTTT; CDR3aa: CASRGDRGDTEAFF
d_gene: -; abundance: many; v_gene: TRBV6-5; j_gene: TRBJ2-5; CDR3nt: TGTGCCAGCACCCGAAGGGGCGGAGAAGAGACCCAGTACTTC; CDR3aa: CASTRRGGEETQYF
d_gene: -; abundance: many; v_gene: TRBV20-1; j_gene: TRBJ2-1; CDR3nt: TGCAGTGCTAGGAGGGGACCCTCGAGCTCCTACAATGAGCAGTTCTTC; CDR3aa: CSARRGPSSSYNEQFF
d_gene: TRBD1; abundance: medium-sized; v_gene: TRBV28; j_gene: TRBJ1-2; CDR3nt: TGTGCCAGCAGTCCTCCGACAGGGTACTATGGCTACACCTTC; CDR3aa: CASSPPTGYYGYTF
d_gene: -; abundance: once; v_gene: TRBV5-6; j_gene: TRBJ2-7; CDR3nt: TGTGCCAGCAGCTTGAGTAGGGGGGGCCTACACCCCTACGAGCAGTACTTC; CDR3aa: CASSLSRGGLHPYEQYF
d_gene: -; abundance: medium-sized; v_gene: TRBV5-4; j_gene: TRBJ1-4; CDR3nt: TGTGCCAGCAGCAGGGTCGATAATGAAAAACTGTTTTTT; CDR3aa: CASSRVDNEKLFF
d_gene: TRBD2; abundance: -; v_gene: TRBV11-2; j_gene: TRBJ2-7; CDR3nt: TGTGCCAGCAGCTTACAAGGACTAGCGGGCGGAAGTTCCTACGAGCAGTACTTC; CDR3aa: CASSLQGLAGGSSYEQYF
d_gene: -; abundance: few; v_gene: TRBV6-6; j_gene: TRBJ1-2; CDR3nt: TGTGCCAGCAGGGCTGACAGGCAGCCTACTAACTATGGCTACACCTTC; CDR3aa: CASRADRQPTNYGYTF
d_gene: TRBD2; abundance: medium-sized; v_gene: TRBV6-5; j_gene: TRBJ2-6; CDR3nt: TGTGCCAGCAGTTACGGGAGGGGCTCTGGGGCCAACGTCCTGACTTTC; CDR3aa: CASSYGRGSGANVLTF
d_gene: -; abundance: medium-sized; v_gene: TRBV29-1; j_gene: TRBJ2-4; CDR3nt: TGCAGCGTGGGAGTTTTAGCCAAAAACATTCAGTACTTC; CDR3aa: CSVGVLAKNIQYF
d_gene: -; abundance: many; v_gene: TRBV25-1; j_gene: TRBJ1-2; CDR3nt: TGTGCCAGCAGTGAATTGGTGGACTATGGCTACACCTTC; CDR3aa: CASSELVDYGYTF
d_gene: -; abundance: many; v_gene: TRBV30; j_gene: TRBJ1-4; CDR3nt: TGTGCCCTCGATCCAGGTTTATTTGCAACTAATGAAAAACTGTTTTTT; CDR3aa: CALDPGLFATNEKLFF
d_gene: -; abundance: -; v_gene: TRBV11-2; j_gene: TRBJ2-3; CDR3nt: TGTGCCAGCAGCCCATCCGGAGAGTTCACAGATACGCAGTATTTT; CDR3aa: CASSPSGEFTDTQYF
d_gene: -; abundance: many; v_gene: TRBV19; j_gene: TRBJ1-4; CDR3nt: TGTGCCAGTAGTACACAGGCGGTAGAAAAACTGTTTTTT; CDR3aa: CASSTQAVEKLFF
d_gene: -; abundance: medium-sized; v_gene: TRBV5-4; j_gene: TRBJ2-2; CDR3nt: TGTGCCAGCAGCTTGGGTCAGGGTCACACCGGGGAGCTGTTTTTT; CDR3aa: CASSLGQGHTGELFF
d_gene: -; abundance: medium-sized; v_gene: TRBV6-5; j_gene: TRBJ2-2; CDR3nt: TGTGCCAGCAGCCCGGGCCAGGGAGCCGGGGAGCTGTTTTTT; CDR3aa: CASSPGQGAGELFF
d_gene: TRBD1; abundance: -; v_gene: TRBV28; j_gene: TRBJ1-3; CDR3nt: TGTGCCAGCAGTTCACCGGGACAGGGAAACACCATATATTTT; CDR3aa: CASSSPGQGNTIYF
d_gene: TRBD1; abundance: few; v_gene: TRBV7-3; j_gene: TRBJ1-2; CDR3nt: TGTGCCAGCAGCGCCCCGGGACAGAAGTTTTATGGCTACACCTTC; CDR3aa: CASSAPGQKFYGYTF
d_gene: -; abundance: few; v_gene: TRBV28; j_gene: TRBJ1-5; CDR3nt: TGTGCCAGCAACCCAGGGAATAGCAATCAGCCCCAGCATTTT; CDR3aa: CASNPGNSNQPQHF
d_gene: -; abundance: -; v_gene: TRBV10-2; j_gene: TRBJ1-5; CDR3nt: TGCGCCAGCAGTGAGTCGAAGGGCTATAGCAATCAGCCCCAGCATTTT; CDR3aa: CASSESKGYSNQPQHF
d_gene: TRBD1; abundance: medium-sized; v_gene: TRBV6-1; j_gene: TRBJ1-2; CDR3nt: TGTGCCAGCAGTGAAGGGACAGGGATTAGAGGCTACACCTTC; CDR3aa: CASSEGTGIRGYTF
d_gene: TRBD2; abundance: -; v_gene: TRBV4-1; j_gene: TRBJ2-2; CDR3nt: TGCGCCAGCAGCCAAGATGTCCTAGCGGGGGGCTCGGCCGGGGAGCTGTTTTTT; CDR3aa: CASSQDVLAGGSAGELFF
d_gene: -; abundance: -; v_gene: TRBV27; j_gene: TRBJ2-7; CDR3nt: TGTGCCAGCAGTTCCCAAGCCCTGGGGAACTCCTACGAGCAGTACTTC; CDR3aa: CASSSQALGNSYEQYF
d_gene: -; abundance: medium-sized; v_gene: TRBV10-3; j_gene: TRBJ2-1; CDR3nt: TGTGCCATCACCAAGGACAGTGTAAACAATGAGCAGTTCTTC; CDR3aa: CAITKDSVNNEQFF
d_gene: -; abundance: medium-sized; v_gene: TRBV10-3; j_gene: TRBJ2-7; CDR3nt: TGTGCCCCTTTCTCGAAGAGGTCATACGAGCAGTACTTC; CDR3aa: CAPFSKRSYEQYF
d_gene: TRBD2; abundance: medium-sized; v_gene: TRBV6-6; j_gene: TRBJ2-2; CDR3nt: TGTGCCAGCGGACCGGGAGGGCCCACGAACACCGGGGAGCTGTTTTTT; CDR3aa: CASGPGGPTNTGELFF
d_gene: TRBD2; abundance: few; v_gene: TRBV6-5; j_gene: TRBJ2-3; CDR3nt: TGTGCCAGCAGGAAGAGGGCGAGCGGGGCCGATACGCAGTATTTT; CDR3aa: CASRKRASGADTQYF
d_gene: TRBD1; abundance: -; v_gene: TRBV5-1; j_gene: TRBJ1-1; CDR3nt: TGCGCCAGCAGCTTGGGGACAGGGGTCATCATGAACACTGAAGCTTTCTTT; CDR3aa: CASSLGTGVIMNTEAFF
d_gene: -; abundance: few; v_gene: TRBV5-6; j_gene: TRBJ1-5; CDR3nt: TGTGCCAGCAGACGCGGACAGATAGAGCCCCAGCATTTT; CDR3aa: CASRRGQIEPQHF
d_gene: TRBD1; abundance: -; v_gene: TRBV28; j_gene: TRBJ2-7; CDR3nt: TGTGCCAGCGTCCGGGACAGGGGGCTTGTCGAGCAGTACTTC; CDR3aa: CASVRDRGLVEQYF
d_gene: -; abundance: medium-sized; v_gene: TRBV6-5; j_gene: TRBJ2-3; CDR3nt: TGTGCCAGCAGTTATCAGGGTCGGGCAGATACGCAGTATTTT; CDR3aa: CASSYQGRADTQYF
d_gene: -; abundance: medium-sized; v_gene: TRBV19; j_gene: TRBJ2-7; CDR3nt: TGTGCCAGTAGTAACCAGGGTAACGAGCAGTACTTC; CDR3aa: CASSNQGNEQYF
d_gene: TRBD2; abundance: -; v_gene: TRBV5-4; j_gene: TRBJ2-5; CDR3nt: TGTGCCACGAGGGATGGCGGGGAGGGAGAGACCCAGTACTTC; CDR3aa: CATRDGGEGETQYF